This is a list of T cell receptor beta chains from one sample in a study of T-cell memory formation after mild COVID-19. TCRdb re-called the 5' RACE reads through MiXCR, storing one row per CDR3 protein. The sample comprises 190,000 or so distinct CDR3 sequences, about a fifth of which are singletons, and approximately 22% rests with the top ten. Sequencing used PBMCs or a T cell subset sorted from them (not recorded which). The receptors were sampled from an adult woman who had mild COVID-19 (a few samples of this study predate the infection). Cell type and time point are not known. The CDR3 runs from the conserved cysteine through the conserved F or W. D genes are given only for firm matches. Rows may omit the clone size; those that give it use once, few, many or a size class.

j_gene,abundance,v_gene,d_gene,CDR3nt,CDR3aa
TRBJ1-2,few,TRBV24-1,-,TGTGCCACCAGTGACCTTGACAGCTATGGCTACACCTTC,CATSDLDSYGYTF
TRBJ2-1,few,TRBV7-2,-,TGTGCCAGCAGCTTACTCACGTACAATGAGCAGTTCTTC,CASSLLTYNEQFF
TRBJ2-2,-,TRBV3-1,-,TGTGCCAGCAGCCTGGGTAGCCCCGGCACCGGGGAGCTGTTTTTT,CASSLGSPGTGELFF
TRBJ1-4,few,TRBV12-3/TRBV12-4,-,TGTGCCAGCAGTATCAACACAGGGACCCCGGGGGAAAAACTGTTTTTT,CASSINTGTPGEKLFF
TRBJ2-1,-,TRBV29-1,-,TGCAGCGTTGAACTGGCTCCTTACTACAATGAGCAGTTCTTC,CSVELAPYYNEQFF
TRBJ2-1,few,TRBV12-3/TRBV12-4,-,TGTGCCAGCACCTTTTCCCCTTCGGGACCCACGTTCTTC,CASTFSPSGPTFF
TRBJ1-2,-,TRBV4-1,-,TGCGCCAGCAGCCAAGCAGGAGGGATTGCTAACTATGGCTACACCTTC,CASSQAGGIANYGYTF
TRBJ2-7,-,TRBV20-1,-,TGCAGTGCTCACTTGGACAGCTTCAACTACGAGCAGTACTTC,CSAHLDSFNYEQYF
TRBJ2-7,few,TRBV5-1,-,TGCGCCAGCAGCCTCCCGACGGCCGGGGAATACGAGCAGTACTTC,CASSLPTAGEYEQYF
TRBJ2-3,many,TRBV24-1,TRBD2,TGTGCCACCAGTGATAAGCGGGGGTGGGAAGATACGCAGTATTTT,CATSDKRGWEDTQYF
TRBJ2-1,-,TRBV9,-,TGTGCCAGCAGCGTAGATCCGGGGGAAAACAATGAGCAGTTCTTC,CASSVDPGENNEQFF